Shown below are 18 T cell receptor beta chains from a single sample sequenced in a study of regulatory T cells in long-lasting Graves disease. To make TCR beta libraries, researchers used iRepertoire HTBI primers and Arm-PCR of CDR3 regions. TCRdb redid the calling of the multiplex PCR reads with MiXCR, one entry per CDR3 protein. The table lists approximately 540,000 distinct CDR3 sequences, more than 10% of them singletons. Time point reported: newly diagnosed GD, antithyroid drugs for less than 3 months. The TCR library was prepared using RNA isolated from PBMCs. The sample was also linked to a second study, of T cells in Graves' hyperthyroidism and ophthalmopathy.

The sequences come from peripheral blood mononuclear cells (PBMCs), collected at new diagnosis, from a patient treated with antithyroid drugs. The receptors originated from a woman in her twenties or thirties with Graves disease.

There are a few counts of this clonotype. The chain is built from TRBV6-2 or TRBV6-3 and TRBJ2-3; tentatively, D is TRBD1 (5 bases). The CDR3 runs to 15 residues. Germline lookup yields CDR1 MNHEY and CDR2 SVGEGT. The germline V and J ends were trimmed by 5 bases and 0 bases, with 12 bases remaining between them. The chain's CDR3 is CASSDKGRSTDTQYF. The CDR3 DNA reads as TGTGCCAGCAGTGACAAGGGGCGAAGCACAGATACGCAGTATTTT.

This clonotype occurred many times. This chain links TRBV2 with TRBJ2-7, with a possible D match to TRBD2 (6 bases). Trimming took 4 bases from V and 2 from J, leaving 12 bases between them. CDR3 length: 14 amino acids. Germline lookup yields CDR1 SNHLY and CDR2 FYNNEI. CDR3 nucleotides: TGTGCCAGCAGTGGGGAGGTCGCCGCCTACGAGCAGTACTTC. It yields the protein CASSGEVAAYEQYF.

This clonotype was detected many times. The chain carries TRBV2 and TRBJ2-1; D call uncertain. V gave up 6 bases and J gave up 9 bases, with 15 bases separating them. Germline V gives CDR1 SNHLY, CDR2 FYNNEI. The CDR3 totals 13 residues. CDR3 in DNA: TGTGCCAGCAGAGGCCGCGTGGGCGGTGAGCAGTTCTTC. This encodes CASRGRVGGEQFF.

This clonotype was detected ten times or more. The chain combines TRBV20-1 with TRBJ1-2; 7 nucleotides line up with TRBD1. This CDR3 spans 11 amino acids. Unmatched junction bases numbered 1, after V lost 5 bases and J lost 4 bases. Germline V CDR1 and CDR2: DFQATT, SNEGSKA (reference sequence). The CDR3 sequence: CSAWDSYGYTF. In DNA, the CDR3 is TGCAGTGCTTGGGACAGCTATGGCTACACCTTC.

CDR3 sequence reads: CAILAGEGYEQFF. CDR3 in DNA: TGTGCCATACTAGCGGGAGAGGGATATGAGCAGTTCTTC. This chain connects TRBV10-3 to TRBJ2-1, with TRBD2 matching over 11 bases. The junction had 6 bases not matched to a gene; V was cut back by 9 bases and J by 8 bases. The CDR3 length is 13 residues. Germline V lookup: CDR1 ENHRY, CDR2 SYGVKD.

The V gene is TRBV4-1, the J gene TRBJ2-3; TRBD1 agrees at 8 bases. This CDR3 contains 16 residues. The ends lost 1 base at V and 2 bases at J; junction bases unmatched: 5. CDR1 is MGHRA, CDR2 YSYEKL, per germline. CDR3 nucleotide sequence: TGCGCCAGCAGCCAAGCCGACAGGGGAGCCACAGATACGCAGTATTTT. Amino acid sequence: CASSQADRGATDTQYF.

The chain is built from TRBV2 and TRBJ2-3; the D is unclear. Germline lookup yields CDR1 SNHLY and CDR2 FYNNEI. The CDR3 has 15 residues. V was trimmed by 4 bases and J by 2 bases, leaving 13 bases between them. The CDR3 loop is CASSVIGPNTDTQYF. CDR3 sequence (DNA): TGTGCCAGCAGTGTGATAGGGCCCAACACAGATACGCAGTATTTT.

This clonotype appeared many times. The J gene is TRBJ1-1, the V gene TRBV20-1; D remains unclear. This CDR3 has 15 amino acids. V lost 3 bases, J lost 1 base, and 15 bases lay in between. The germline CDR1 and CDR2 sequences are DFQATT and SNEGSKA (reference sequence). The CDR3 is CSASSTPGRNTEAFF. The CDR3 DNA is TGCAGTGCTAGCTCCACGCCCGGTAGGAACACTGAAGCTTTCTTT.

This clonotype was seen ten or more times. The chain's CDR3 is CASSLARRGTEAFF. Written as DNA, the CDR3 is TGTGCCAGCAGTCTCGCGCGCAGGGGGACTGAAGCTTTCTTT. The chain recombines TRBV27 with TRBJ1-1, with 7 bases identical to TRBD1. V lost 5 bases and J lost 5; bases outside the gene matches: 8. Germline loops: CDR1 MNHEY, CDR2 SMNVEV (reference sequence). The CDR3 has 14 amino acids.

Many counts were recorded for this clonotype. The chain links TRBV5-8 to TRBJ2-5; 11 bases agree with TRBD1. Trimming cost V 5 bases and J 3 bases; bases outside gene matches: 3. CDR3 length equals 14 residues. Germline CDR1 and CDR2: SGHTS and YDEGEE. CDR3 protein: CASRDRGREETQYF. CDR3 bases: TGTGCCAGCAGGGACAGGGGGCGCGAAGAGACCCAGTACTTC.

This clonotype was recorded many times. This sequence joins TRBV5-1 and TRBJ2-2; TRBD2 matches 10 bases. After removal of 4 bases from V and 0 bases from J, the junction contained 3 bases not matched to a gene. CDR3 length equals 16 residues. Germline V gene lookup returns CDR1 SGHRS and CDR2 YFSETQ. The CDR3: CASSPTSGPNTGELFF. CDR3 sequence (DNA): TGCGCCAGCAGCCCGACTAGCGGGCCGAACACCGGGGAGCTGTTTTTT.

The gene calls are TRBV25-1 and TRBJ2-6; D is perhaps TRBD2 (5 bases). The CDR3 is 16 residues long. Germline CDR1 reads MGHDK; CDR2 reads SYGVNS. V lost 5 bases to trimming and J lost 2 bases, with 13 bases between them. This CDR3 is CASSQFGGTGANVLTF. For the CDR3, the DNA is TGTGCCAGCAGTCAATTTGGAGGAACTGGGGCCAACGTCCTGACTTTC.

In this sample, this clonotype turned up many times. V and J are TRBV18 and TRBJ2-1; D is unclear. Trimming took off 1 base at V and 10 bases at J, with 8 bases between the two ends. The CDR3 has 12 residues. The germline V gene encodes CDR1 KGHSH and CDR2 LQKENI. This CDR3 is CASSPRSGEQFF. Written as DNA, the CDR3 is TGTGCCAGCTCACCACGATCCGGGGAGCAGTTCTTC.

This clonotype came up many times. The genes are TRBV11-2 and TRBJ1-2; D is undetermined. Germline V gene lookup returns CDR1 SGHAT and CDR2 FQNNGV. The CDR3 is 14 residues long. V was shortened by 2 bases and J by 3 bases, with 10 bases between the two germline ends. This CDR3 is CASSLPQAYYGYTF. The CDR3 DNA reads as TGTGCCAGCAGCTTACCCCAGGCGTACTATGGCTACACCTTC.

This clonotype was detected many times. CDR3 region: CASSEALSELGPQHF. DNA for the CDR3: TGTGCCAGCAGTGAAGCGCTCTCCGAGTTAGGGCCCCAGCATTTT. This sequence joins TRBV6-1 and TRBJ1-5; no firm D call. This CDR3 is 15 amino acids long. CDR1 is MNHNS, CDR2 SASEGT, per germline. V gave up 0 bases and J gave up 9 bases, with 15 bases separating them.

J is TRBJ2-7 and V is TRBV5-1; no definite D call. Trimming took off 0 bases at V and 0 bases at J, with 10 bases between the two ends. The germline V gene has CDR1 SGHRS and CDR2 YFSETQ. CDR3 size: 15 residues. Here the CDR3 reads CASSLEVVASYEQYF. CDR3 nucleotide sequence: TGCGCCAGCAGCTTGGAGGTGGTCGCCTCCTACGAGCAGTACTTC.

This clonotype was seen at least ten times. CDR3 amino acids: CASSPPDRSEEQFF. For the CDR3, the DNA is TGTGCCAGCTCACCACCGGACCGGTCGGAAGAGCAGTTCTTC. This chain joins TRBV18 and TRBJ2-1; the D is unclear. Germline-derived CDR1 and CDR2 are KGHSH and LQKENI. Trimming left V 0 bases short and J 10 bases short, with 13 bases between. This CDR3 contains 14 residues.

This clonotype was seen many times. The CDR3 nucleotides read TGTGCCAGCAGTTACTCAGACAGACCCTATGGCTACACCTTC. Translation gives CASSYSDRPYGYTF. The chain joins TRBV6-5 to TRBJ1-2; weak D call: TRBD1 (5 bases). Deletions cut 0 bases from V and 4 bases from J, with 9 bases between. CDR1 is MNHEY, CDR2 SVGAGI, per germline. The CDR3 is 14 amino acids.